This TCR beta chain is from a study of blood T cells in healthy people across ages. V was clipped by 8 bases and J by 4 bases, with 21 bases between them. The CDR3 contains 15 residues. Germline V lookup: CDR1 SGHRS, CDR2 YFSETQ. Study-wide results and limits: As age increased, TCR beta diversity per million T cells fell in a roughly linear fashion.

In its sample, this clonotype was seen a few times. Its antigen is unidentified. A sample-barcoded 5' primer and a J-beta primer mix were used in a second PCR of roughly 7 to 11 cycles. TCRdb called the 5' RACE reads again in MiXCR, with one record for every CDR3 protein. The table lists roughly 2 million distinct CDR3 sequences, less than 50% of them singletons. Each donor gave 9.5 to 10 milliliters of peripheral blood. The V and J genes are TRBV5-1 and TRBJ2-5; possibly TRBD1 for D (6 bases). The sample consisted of blood. The origin of this receptor is a woman between 40 and 50 years old in good health. The CDR3 protein is CASRITPGVGETQYF. The CDR3 DNA reads as TGCGCCAGTAGAATTACACCAGGGGTGGGAGAGACCCAGTACTTC.